This TCR beta chain derives from a study of blood T cell dynamics during melanoma immunotherapy. Overall study context: Metastatic melanoma patients received first-line pembrolizumab or nivolumab plus ipilimumab. Study results and limitations: It remained unknown if the driving T cell clones were melanoma-specific.

The time point: pre-treatment baseline. Blood was drawn before treatment and at week 3 after checkpoint blockade. Sequencing was performed with immunoSEQ multiplex PCR; in TCRdb, only in-frame clones are kept and a portion is missing. The table has about 6,700 clones, over 80% seen once; the top ten hold about 35%. The CDR3 has 15 residues. Germline-derived CDR1 and CDR2 are SGHDT and YYEEEE. Between the trimmed V and J ends, which lost 0 bases and 0 bases, there was a span of 9 bases. Note on this clone: What it binds is not known.

The rearrangement joins TRBV5-6 to TRBJ1-2; D not certain. The sample was blood, taken from a patient treated with checkpoint blockade. The TCR sequence derives from a human donor with melanoma. Some clones in this sample may be carry-over from other donors' samples. The CDR3 DNA is TGTGCCAGCAGCTTGGCCGGGGAGACTAACTATGGCTACACCTTC. It yields the protein CASSLAGETNYGYTF.